These 24 T cell receptor beta chains share one sample of origin, sequenced in a study of cytomegalovirus exposure and HLA in healthy donors. PCR involved 60 Vbeta and 13 Jbeta primers. Sequencing used immunoSEQ multiplex PCR; TCRdb keeps in-frame clones, though not all of them. The sample table includes tens of thousands of clones. The sequenced sample consisted of PBMCs. These receptors all come from a woman between 40 and 50 years old in good health and CMV-seronegative.

This chain joins TRBV6-5 and TRBJ2-3; 9 bases agree with TRBD1. The germline gives CDR1 MNHEY, CDR2 SVGAGI. The CDR3 has 16 amino acids. V shed 4 bases and J 0 bases; nucleotides not matched to a gene: 5. CDR3 nucleotide sequence: TGTGCCAGCAGTTTTACCGGGACAGGGAGCACAGATACGCAGTATTTT. The encoded protein is CASSFTGTGSTDTQYF.

The chain recombines TRBV5-6 with TRBJ1-1; D uncertain. Germline CDR1 is SGHDT and CDR2 is YYEEEE. The CDR3 totals 12 residues. The V gene lost 1 base and the J gene lost 10 bases, with 11 bases spanning the gap. DNA of the CDR3: TGTGCCAGCAGCTTGAACCCCGGTGGAGCTTTCTTT. It specifies CASSLNPGGAFF.

The chain recombines TRBV5-1 with TRBJ1-4, with D perhaps matching TRBD1 (5 bases). The germline CDR1 and CDR2 sequences are SGHRS and YFSETQ. The CDR3 runs 15 residues. The V and J ends lost 4 bases and 3 bases respectively, with 13 bases between them. The chain's CDR3 is CASSRQGIANEKLFF. Here the CDR3 DNA reads TGCGCCAGCAGCCGTCAGGGAATAGCTAATGAAAAACTGTTTTTT. The whole variable domain, remainder taken from reference TRBV5-1 and TRBJ1-4, is KAGVTQTPRYLIKTRGQQVTLSCSPISGHRSVSWYQQTPGQGLQFLFEYFSETQRNKGNFPGRFSGRQFSNSRSEMNVSTLELGDSALYLCASSRQGIANEKLFFGSGTQLSVL.

J is TRBJ2-5 and V is TRBV7-9; TRBD2 matches 8 bases. Germline assignment: CDR1 SEHNR and CDR2 FQNEAQ (reference sequence). The ends lost 5 bases at V and 5 bases at J; junction bases unmatched: 13. This CDR3 comprises 16 residues. The CDR3 DNA is TGTGCCAGCAGCCCGTTCGGGGGGGGTCCCGGGGAGACCCAGTACTTC. Translation gives CASSPFGGGPGETQYF.

The chain employs TRBV19 and TRBJ2-3; D possibly corresponds to TRBD2 (5 bases). V was trimmed by 3 bases and J by 2 bases, leaving 9 bases between them. This CDR3 region has 14 residues. Germline CDR1 is LNHDA and CDR2 is SQIVND (reference sequence). The CDR3 loop is CASSIGSDTDTQYF. CDR3 bases: TGTGCCAGTAGTATTGGTAGCGACACAGATACGCAGTATTTT.

The rearrangement links TRBV6-5 to TRBJ1-2; 10 bases match TRBD1. V was clipped by 6 bases and J by 6 bases; unmatched bases: 10. The V gene's germline CDR1 is MNHEY and CDR2 SVGAGI. This CDR3 is built from 15 residues. The CDR3 DNA follows: TGTGCCAGCAGCCAAACCCCGGACAGGGGGAATGGCTACACCTTC. Its protein product is CASSQTPDRGNGYTF.

The chain recombines TRBV19 with TRBJ1-5; tentative D call: TRBD1 (5 bases). CDR1 is LNHDA and CDR2 is SQIVND in the germline V gene (reference sequence). The length of the CDR3 is 16 residues. With 6 bases removed from V and 6 bases from J, the gap between germline ends came to 21 bases. For the CDR3, the DNA is TGTGCCAGTAGCTCCCTCGCAGGGATGCATAGTCAGCCCCAGCATTTT. It encodes CASSSLAGMHSQPQHF.

This chain links TRBV15 with TRBJ1-4; no reliable D call. Germline CDR1 and CDR2: LNHNV and YYDKDF (reference sequence). CDR3 length: 14 amino acids. Trimming pared 0 bases from V and 13 bases from J, leaving 15 bases between. This CDR3 reads CATSRDITDIRLFF. Here the CDR3 DNA reads TGTGCCACCAGCAGAGATATTACAGATATAAGACTGTTTTTT.

The CDR3 reads CASSRLTTERQETQYF. The DNA for the CDR3 is TGTGCCAGCAGTCGCCTCACCACTGAACGTCAAGAGACCCAGTACTTC. The chain uses TRBV5-4 and TRBJ2-5, with unresolved D. Germline lookup yields CDR1 SGHNT and CDR2 YYREEE (reference sequence). The CDR3 totals 16 residues. The V gene lost 5 bases and the J gene lost 2 bases, with 19 bases spanning the gap.

The chain uses TRBV30 and TRBJ1-5; D is possibly TRBD1 (6 bases). The germline gives CDR1 GTSNPN, CDR2 SVGIG (reference sequence). The V end was cut by 1 base, the J end by 5 bases, with 9 bases between. The CDR3 contains 13 residues. The CDR3 nucleotides are TGTGCCTGGAGTGGGACAGAAGATCAGCCCCAGCATTTT. Amino acids: CAWSGTEDQPQHF. The full variable domain, with the rest looked up from reference TRBV30 and TRBJ1-5, is SQTIHQWPATLVQPVGSPLSLECTVEGTSNPNLYWYRQAAGRGLQLLFYSVGIGQISSEVPQNLSASRPQDRQFILSSKKLLLSDSGFYLCAWSGTEDQPQHFGDGTRLSIL.

The chain joins TRBV6-6 to TRBJ2-2; a possible D gene is TRBD2 (6 bases). V lost 10 bases and J 4 bases, leaving 10 bases between the germline ends. This CDR3 spans 12 amino acids. Germline CDR1 and CDR2: MNHNY and SVGAGI (reference sequence). CDR3 bases: TGTGCCATCCGGGGAGGCACCGGGGAGCTGTTTTTT. This translates into CAIRGGTGELFF.

This rearrangement joins TRBV5-1 to TRBJ1-1, with D perhaps TRBD1 (6 bases). V was trimmed by 4 bases and J by 3 bases, leaving 16 bases between them. CDR3 length: 15 residues. Germline CDR1 and CDR2: SGHRS and YFSETQ. For the CDR3, the DNA is TGCGCCAGCAGCCTTGCGTCGCAGGGGCACACTGAAGCTTTCTTT. It codes for CASSLASQGHTEAFF.

V is TRBV5-6 and J is TRBJ2-5, with a tentative D call TRBD1 (6 bases). The germline V gene encodes CDR1 SGHDT and CDR2 YYEEEE. V shed 4 bases and J shed 5 bases, with 18 bases lying between them. This CDR3 contains 15 residues. The CDR3 DNA follows: TGTGCCAGCAGCCTGCCTTGGCAGGGGCAGGAGACCCAGTACTTC. Translated, it gives CASSLPWQGQETQYF.

This sequence joins TRBV28 and TRBJ1-2; D perhaps matches TRBD1 (5 bases). The germline V gene has CDR1 MDHEN and CDR2 SYDVKM. The CDR3 is 15 residues long. V was cut by 6 bases and J by 5 bases, with 19 bases left in between. CDR3 in amino acids: CASRSSRQTTYGYTF. The DNA of the CDR3 is TGTGCCAGCAGAAGTTCCCGACAGACAACTTATGGCTACACCTTC.

This CDR3 reads CASRDRVQNYGYTF. As DNA, the CDR3 is TGTGCCAGTAGGGACAGAGTACAGAACTATGGCTACACCTTC. The chain links TRBV19 to TRBJ1-2, with D perhaps TRBD1 (6 bases). This CDR3 is built from 14 residues. CDR1 is LNHDA, CDR2 SQIVND, per germline (reference sequence). The ends were cut back, 6 bases at V and 2 bases at J, with 13 bases in the middle. Filled out from reference TRBV19 and TRBJ1-2, the complete variable domain reads DGGITQSPKYLFRKEGQNVTLSCEQNLNHDAMYWYRQDPGQGLRLIYYSQIVNDFQKGDIAEGYSVSREKKESFPLTVTSAQKNPTAFYLCASRDRVQNYGYTFGSGTRLTVV.

V gene TRBV6-5 combines with J gene TRBJ1-1; 8 nucleotides line up with TRBD1. CDR1 is MNHEY and CDR2 is SVGAGI in the germline V gene. This CDR3 has 13 amino acids. V shed 6 bases, J shed 4 bases, and the junction held 4 bases outside the gene matches. The CDR3 spells CASRRQGTTEAFF. DNA for the CDR3: TGTGCCAGCAGGCGACAGGGGACCACTGAAGCTTTCTTT.

The chain couples TRBV27 to TRBJ2-7; TRBD1 might be the D (6 bases). The CDR3 is made up of 15 amino acids. The germline V and J ends were trimmed by 5 bases and 2 bases, with 16 bases remaining between them. CDR1 and CDR2 (germline): MNHEY, SMNVEV (reference sequence). The CDR3 sequence: CASSPIPGTPYEQYF. The CDR3, as DNA: TGTGCCAGCAGTCCAATACCCGGGACACCCTACGAGCAGTACTTC.

V gene TRBV29-1 combines with J gene TRBJ1-2, with TRBD1 matching 11 bases. With V trimmed by 6 bases and J by 7 bases, 10 bases remained unmatched. CDR1 SQVTM and CDR2 ANQGSEA come from the germline V gene. The CDR3 is 14 residues long. CDR3 sequence reads: CSVAGQGAAGGYTF. The CDR3 nucleotides are TGCAGCGTGGCCGGACAGGGGGCTGCGGGTGGCTACACCTTC.

This rearrangement joins TRBV6-5 to TRBJ1-4; weak D call: TRBD1 (5 bases). CDR1 MNHEY and CDR2 SVGAGI come from the germline V gene. Trimming stripped 5 bases from V and 6 bases from J, with 10 bases between. CDR3 length: 13 amino acids. The CDR3 DNA follows: TGTGCCAGCAGTCCGCAGGGCGATGAAAAACTGTTTTTT. Protein: CASSPQGDEKLFF.

This chain joins TRBV7-8 and TRBJ1-5; 7 nucleotides agree with TRBD1. Germline values: CDR1 SGHVS, CDR2 FQNEAQ. The CDR3 covers 14 residues. V trimming: 6 bases; J trimming: 4 bases; junction bases outside the gene matches: 6. CDR3 nucleotide sequence: TGTGCCAGCAGTAACCGGGACAGTAATCAGCCCCAGCATTTT. The encoded protein is CASSNRDSNQPQHF.

This chain connects TRBV15 to TRBJ2-3, with 8 positions matching TRBD2. CDR3 length: 16 amino acids. J gave up 0 bases and V 5 bases, and 7 bases lay outside the gene matches. Germline V gene lookup returns CDR1 LNHNV and CDR2 YYDKDF (reference sequence). The CDR3 DNA reads TGTGCCACCAGCTCCTTAGCGGGGACTAGCACAGATACGCAGTATTTT. Protein product: CATSSLAGTSTDTQYF.

The chain uses TRBV6-5 and TRBJ2-5; maybe TRBD2 (6 bases). The J call may be incorrect, as the DNA end agrees better with TRBJ2-7. From germline, CDR1 is MNHEY and CDR2 SVGAGI. The CDR3 runs to 14 residues. The CDR3 is CASSYQGLIYEQYF. CDR3 nucleotide sequence: TGTGCCAGCAGTTACCAGGGACTTATCTACGAGCAGTACTTC.

The chain couples TRBV18 to TRBJ2-3, with 11 bases aligning to TRBD1. In germline, CDR1 is KGHSH, CDR2 LQKENI. Losses at the gene ends were 2 bases for V and 4 bases for J; bases not matched to a gene: 8. This CDR3 spans 17 amino acids. The CDR3 protein is CASSPYRRTGGPDTQYF. The CDR3 region has the DNA TGTGCCAGCTCACCATATAGGAGGACAGGGGGCCCAGATACGCAGTATTTT.

This chain uses TRBV9 with TRBJ2-7, with 7 bases aligning to TRBD1. The junction had 7 bases not matched to a gene; V was cut back by 4 bases and J by 3 bases. The CDR3 has 14 amino acids. Per the germline V gene, CDR1 is SGDLS and CDR2 is YYNGEE. The CDR3 loop reads CASSMRDSNYEQYF. Here the CDR3 DNA reads TGTGCCAGCAGCATGAGGGACAGCAACTACGAGCAGTACTTC.